The entry below describes one T cell receptor (beta chain). Seattle-derived patients entered the study during active infection and were followed longitudinally. CDR1 and CDR2 from the germline V gene are MGHRA and YSYEKL. The CDR3 runs to 15 residues. V trimming: 1 base; J trimming: 4 bases; junction bases outside the gene matches: 3. In the source study's methods: Scientists estimated how many nucleated cells there were by amplifying reference gene primers. Produced via immunoSEQ multiplex PCR; TCRdb's table is partial and in-frame only. That table gives V, J and clone size, and the DNA gave D and trimming. The repertoire has fewer than 450,000 clones, 88% of them found once; the top ten carry approximately 7.4%. The data were obtained in a study of blood T cell repertoires in COVID-19. Turning to the study itself: Some COVID-19 samples were acute and others convalescent; all came from the United States, Italy and Spain. T cells, B-cell-depleted T cells, or PBMCs provided the cDNA or gDNA that served as material.

Sample: peripheral blood. This sequence originates from a woman aged 65 to 85 with COVID-19, enrolled during active disease. The chain combines TRBV4-1 with TRBJ2-3, with 9 bases lining up with TRBD2. The CDR3 region has the DNA TGCGCCAGCAGCCAAGGACTAGCGGTGTCAGATACGCAGTATTTT. Encoded protein: CASSQGLAVSDTQYF.